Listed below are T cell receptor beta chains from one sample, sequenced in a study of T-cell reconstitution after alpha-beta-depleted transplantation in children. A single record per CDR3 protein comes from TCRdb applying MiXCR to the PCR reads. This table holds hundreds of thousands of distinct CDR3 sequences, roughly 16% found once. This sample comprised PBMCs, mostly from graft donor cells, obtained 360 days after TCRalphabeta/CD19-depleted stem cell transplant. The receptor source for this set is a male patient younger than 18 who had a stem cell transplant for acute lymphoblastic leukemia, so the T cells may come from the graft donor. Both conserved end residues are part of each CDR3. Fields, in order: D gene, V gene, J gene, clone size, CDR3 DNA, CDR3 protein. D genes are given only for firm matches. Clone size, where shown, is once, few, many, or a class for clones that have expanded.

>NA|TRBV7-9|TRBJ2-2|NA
TGTGCCAGCAGCTTACTGACGCACCGAGAGGGCACCGGGGAGCTGTTTTTT
CASSLLTHREGTGELFF
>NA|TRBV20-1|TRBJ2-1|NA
TGCAGTGCCCGGGACCAGGAGCAGTTCTTC
CSARDQEQFF
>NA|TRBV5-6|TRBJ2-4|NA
TGTGCCAGCAGCTACGGTGGGGGCGGGGACAACATTCAGTACTTC
CASSYGGGGDNIQYF
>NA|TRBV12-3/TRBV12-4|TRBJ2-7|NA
TGTGCCAGCAGTTCCCGGTCGGGGCCTTACGAGCAGTACTTC
CASSSRSGPYEQYF
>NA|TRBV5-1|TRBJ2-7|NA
TGCGCCAGCCAGGGACATAACTACGAGCAGTACTTC
CASQGHNYEQYF
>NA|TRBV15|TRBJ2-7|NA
TGTGCCACCAGCAGAGAAAGGGGGAGGAGGGCTCGCGAGCAGTACTTC
CATSRERGRRAREQYF
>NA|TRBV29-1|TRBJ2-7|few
TGCAGCGTTTCAGGGGGGGAGTACTACGAGCAGTACTTC
CSVSGGEYYEQYF
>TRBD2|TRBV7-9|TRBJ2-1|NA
TGTGCCAGCAGCCCACTCACCGGGACTAGTTACAATGAGCAGTTCTTC
CASSPLTGTSYNEQFF
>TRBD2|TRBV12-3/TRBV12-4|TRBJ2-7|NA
TGTGCCAGCAGTTTTGAGGGAGGGCCCCAGACCGAGCAGTACTTC
CASSFEGGPQTEQYF
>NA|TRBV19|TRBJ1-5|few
TGTGCCAGTAGTATAGGAGGGATTAGCAATCAGCCCCAGCATTTT
CASSIGGISNQPQHF
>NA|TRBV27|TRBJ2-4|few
TGTGCCAGCAGCCCACTAGCCGGGGTAGCCATTCAGTACTTC
CASSPLAGVAIQYF
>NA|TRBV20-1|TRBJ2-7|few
TGCAGTGCTAGAGTGGACTCCTACGAGCAGTACTTC
CSARVDSYEQYF
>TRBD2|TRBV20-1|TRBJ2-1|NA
TGCAGTGCTATAAGACTAGCGGGGGCCTACAATGAGCAGTTCTTC
CSAIRLAGAYNEQFF
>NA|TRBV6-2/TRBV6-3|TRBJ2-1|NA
TGTGCCAGCAGTTCTAATTGGGGGAGCAATGAGCAGTTCTTC
CASSSNWGSNEQFF
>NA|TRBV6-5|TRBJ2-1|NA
TGTGCCAGCAGTTACACTAGTGACGCCCTCAATGAGCAGTTCTTC
CASSYTSDALNEQFF
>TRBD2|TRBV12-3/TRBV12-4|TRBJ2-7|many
TGTGCCAGCAGTCCCGGGACTAACACACGCTTC
CASSPGTNTRF
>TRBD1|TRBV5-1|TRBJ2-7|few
TGCGCCAGCAGCTTAGGACAGGGGTCCTGGGAGCAGTACTTC
CASSLGQGSWEQYF
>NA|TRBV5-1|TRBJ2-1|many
TGCGCCAGCAGCTTGGTCTCCGGGCTAGGAAGCTCCTACAATGAGCAGTTCTTC
CASSLVSGLGSSYNEQFF
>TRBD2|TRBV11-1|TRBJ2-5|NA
TGTGCCAGCAGCTTAACGGCTAGCGGGAGGGAGACCCAGTACTTC
CASSLTASGRETQYF
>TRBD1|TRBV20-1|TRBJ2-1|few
TGCAGTGGAACAGGGGACGGGCGACAATTCTTC
CSGTGDGRQFF
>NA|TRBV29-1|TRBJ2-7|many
TGCAGCGTTGAAAGTTTGAACAGCTACGAGCAGTACTTC
CSVESLNSYEQYF
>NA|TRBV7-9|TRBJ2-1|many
TGTGCCAGCAGCTTAGCCCGAAAGGCTGAGCAGTTCTTC
CASSLARKAEQFF
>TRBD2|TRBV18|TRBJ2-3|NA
TGTGCCAGCCAGCGGGAGTACGGCACAGATACGCAGTATTTT
CASQREYGTDTQYF
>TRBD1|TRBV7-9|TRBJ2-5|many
TGTGCCAGCAGCAGACAGGGGGAGAAGACCCAGTACTTC
CASSRQGEKTQYF
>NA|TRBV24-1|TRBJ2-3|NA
TGTGCCACCAGTGAGGGCGACAGGAGTAAATATTTT
CATSEGDRSKYF
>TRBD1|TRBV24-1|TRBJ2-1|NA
TGTGCCACCAGTGATTCGCGCGACAGGACAGGGCTGAACAATGAGCAGTTCTTC
CATSDSRDRTGLNNEQFF
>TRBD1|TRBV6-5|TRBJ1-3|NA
TGTGCCAGCAGTTACGGGACAGGTGGAAACACCATATATTTT
CASSYGTGGNTIYF
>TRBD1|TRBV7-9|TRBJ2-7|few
TGTGCCAGCAGTCGCCGACAGGGGAACTACGAGCAGTACTTC
CASSRRQGNYEQYF
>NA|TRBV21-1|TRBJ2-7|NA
TGTGCCAGCAGCAAAGGGACTAGAGGAGTTAGATACGAGCAGTACTTC
CASSKGTRGVRYEQYF
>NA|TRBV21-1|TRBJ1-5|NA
TGTGCCAGCAGCCCCCGTAACAGGGAACAGTTTAGCAATCAGCCCCAGCATTTT
CASSPRNREQFSNQPQHF
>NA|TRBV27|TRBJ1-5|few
TGTGCCAGCAGTTTTTTCCGGGGGGGAAGTAATCAGCCCCAGCATTTT
CASSFFRGGSNQPQHF
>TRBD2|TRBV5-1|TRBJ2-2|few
TGCGCCAGCAGCCCAGCTAGCGGGTACACCGGGGAGCTGTTTTTT
CASSPASGYTGELFF
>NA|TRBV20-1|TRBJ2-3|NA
TGCAGTGCTCCGGCCGAAACAGATAGCACAGATACGCAGTATTTT
CSAPAETDSTDTQYF
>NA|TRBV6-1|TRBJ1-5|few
TGTGCCAGCAGCCAGCAGTGGAGCAATCAGCCCCAGCATTTT
CASSQQWSNQPQHF
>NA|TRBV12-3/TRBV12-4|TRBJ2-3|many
TGTGCCAGCAGTTTAGCTCAAGCAGGGATAAAAGGAGATACGCAGTATTTT
CASSLAQAGIKGDTQYF